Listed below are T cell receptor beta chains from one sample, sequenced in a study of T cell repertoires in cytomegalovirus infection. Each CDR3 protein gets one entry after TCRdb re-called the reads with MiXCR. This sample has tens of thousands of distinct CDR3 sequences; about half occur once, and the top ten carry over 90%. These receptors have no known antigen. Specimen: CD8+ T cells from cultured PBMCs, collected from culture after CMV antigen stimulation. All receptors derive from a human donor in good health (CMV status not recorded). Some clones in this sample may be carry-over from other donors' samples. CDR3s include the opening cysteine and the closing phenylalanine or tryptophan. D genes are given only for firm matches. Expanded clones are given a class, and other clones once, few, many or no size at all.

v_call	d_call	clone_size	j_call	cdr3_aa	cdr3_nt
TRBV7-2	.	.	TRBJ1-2	CASSNRANGYTF	TGTGCCAGCAGCAACAGGGCCAATGGCTACACCTTC
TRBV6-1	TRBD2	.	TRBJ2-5	CASSELSSGRARETQYF	TGTGCCAGCAGTGAACTTTCTAGCGGGAGGGCCCGGGAGACCCAGTACTTC
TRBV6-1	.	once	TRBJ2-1	CASSAAGHEQFF	TGTGCCAGCAGTGCGGCCGGCCATGAGCAGTTCTTC
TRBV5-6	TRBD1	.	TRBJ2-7	CASSTGTGLHEQYF	TGTGCCAGCAGTACCGGGACAGGGTTACACGAGCAGTACTTC
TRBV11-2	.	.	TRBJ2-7	CASSYQGLGEQYF	TGTGCCAGCAGCTATCAGGGGTTGGGGGAGCAGTACTTC
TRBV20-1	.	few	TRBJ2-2	CSARAFTPRANTGELFF	TGCAGTGCTAGAGCTTTTACCCCCAGGGCGAACACCGGGGAGCTGTTTTTT
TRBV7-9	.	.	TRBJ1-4	CASSNLLRTVNEKLFF	TGTGCCAGCAGTAACCTCCTACGGACAGTGAATGAAAAACTGTTTTTT
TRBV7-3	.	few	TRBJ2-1	CASSSGGHRGNEQFF	TGTGCCAGCAGCTCCGGGGGCCATAGGGGCAATGAGCAGTTCTTC
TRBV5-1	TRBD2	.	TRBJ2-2	CASSRTRGGSLFF	TGCGCCAGCAGTCGGACGCGCGGGGGTAGCCTGTTTTTT
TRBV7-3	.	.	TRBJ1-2	CASSLTSVLGYTF	TGTGCCAGCAGCTTAACGTCAGTTCTTGGCTACACCTTC
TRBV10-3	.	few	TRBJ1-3	CAIRTGTPGNTIYF	TGTGCCATCAGGACCGGGACTCCTGGAAACACCATATATTTT
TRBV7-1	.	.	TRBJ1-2	CASSSHAVIGYTF	TGTGCCAGCAGCTCCCACGCCGTAATAGGCTACACCTTC
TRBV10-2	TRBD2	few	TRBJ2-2	CASSDPSGSPNTGELFF	TGCGCCAGCAGTGATCCGAGCGGGAGCCCGAACACCGGGGAGCTGTTTTTT
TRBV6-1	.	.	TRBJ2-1	CASKKKNNEQFF	TGTGCCAGCAAAAAAAAGAACAATGAGCAGTTCTTC
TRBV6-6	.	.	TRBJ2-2	CASSRDRPSTTGELFF	TGTGCCAGCAGTAGGGACCGTCCCTCGACCACCGGGGAGCTGTTTTTT
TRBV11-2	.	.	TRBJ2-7	CASSDSVGAYEQYF	TGTGCCAGCAGCGATAGCGTAGGAGCCTACGAGCAGTACTTC
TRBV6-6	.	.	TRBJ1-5	CASSAGRGLDQPQHF	TGTGCCAGCTCGGCTGGCAGGGGACTGGATCAGCCCCAGCATTTT
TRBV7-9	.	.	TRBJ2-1	CASSPRGMGVSEQFF	TGTGCCAGCAGCCCCCGTGGGATGGGAGTCAGTGAGCAGTTCTTC
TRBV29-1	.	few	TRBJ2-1	CSVEGSPSSYNEQFF	TGCAGCGTTGAAGGCAGCCCTAGCTCCTACAATGAGCAGTTCTTC
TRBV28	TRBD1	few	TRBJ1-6	CASGTGTLYNSPLHF	TGTGCCAGTGGGACAGGGACACTTTATAATTCACCCCTCCACTTT
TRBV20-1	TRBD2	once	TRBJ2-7	CSAREDAGGPFEQYF	TGCAGTGCTAGAGAAGACGCGGGAGGGCCGTTCGAGCAGTACTTC
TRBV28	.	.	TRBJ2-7	CASSPLARAYEQYF	TGTGCCAGCAGTCCTCTAGCGCGGGCCTACGAGCAGTACTTC
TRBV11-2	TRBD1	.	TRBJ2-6	CASSLAYSGQSGPSSGANVLTF	TGTGCCAGCAGCTTAGCTTACTCGGGACAGAGTGGCCCATCCTCTGGGGCCAACGTCCTGACTTTC
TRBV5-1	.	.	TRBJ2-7	CASSPRDLTYEQYF	TGCGCCAGCAGCCCGCGGGACTTAACCTACGAGCAGTACTTC
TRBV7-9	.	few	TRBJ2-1	CASSLEGPYNEQFF	TGTGCCAGCAGCTTAGAAGGGCCGTACAATGAGCAGTTCTTC
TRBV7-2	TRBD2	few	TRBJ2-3	CASSLSLADSSTDTQYF	TGTGCCAGCAGCTTAAGCCTAGCGGACTCTAGCACAGATACGCAGTATTTT
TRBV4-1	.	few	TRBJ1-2	CASSQDSRSNYGYTF	TGCGCCAGCAGCCAAGACTCCCGAAGCAACTATGGCTACACCTTC
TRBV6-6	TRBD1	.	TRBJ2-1	CASRDRGGNEQFF	TGTGCCAGCAGGGACAGGGGGGGGAATGAGCAGTTCTTC
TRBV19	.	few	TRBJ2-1	CASSSGIEQFF	TGTGCCAGTAGTAGTGGGATTGAGCAGTTCTTC
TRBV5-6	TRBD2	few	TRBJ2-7	CASSLGGRLAGEKSYEQYF	TGTGCCAGCAGCTTGGGGGGGAGACTAGCGGGAGAGAAGTCCTACGAGCAGTACTTC
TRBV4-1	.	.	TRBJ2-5	CASSQDKGAETQYF	TGCGCCAGCAGCCAAGATAAGGGCGCCGAGACCCAGTACTTC
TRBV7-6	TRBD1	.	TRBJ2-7	CASSPPWGQGDYEQYF	TGTGCCAGCAGCCCACCTTGGGGACAGGGGGACTACGAGCAGTACTTC
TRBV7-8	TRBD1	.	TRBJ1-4	CASSGGGEGSGEKLFF	TGTGCCAGCTCAGGAGGGGGCGAGGGTAGTGGTGAAAAACTGTTTTTT